The rows below give T cell receptor beta chains drawn from one sample of a study of a mutant IDH1 vaccine in newly diagnosed glioma. Which antigens these TCRs recognize remains unknown. TCRdb keeps only in-frame clones here, not all; method: immunoSEQ multiplex PCR. Here the sample spans roughly 50,000 clones, approximately 80% being singletons. Sequenced here: PBMCs, sampled from a glioma patient whose treatment included an IDH1 peptide vaccine. The receptors shown here come from a woman under 30 with glioma. The CDR3 runs from the conserved cysteine through the conserved F or W. A D gene is named only where the DNA matches it firmly.

length,J,D,V,CDR3
12,TRBJ2-1,NA,TRBV7-8,CASSLVGNEQFF
12,TRBJ1-2,NA,TRBV30,CAWSRGAGGYTF
14,TRBJ2-3,NA,TRBV2,CASRDYRGRGAQYF
18,TRBJ2-6,NA,TRBV5-1,CASNGGQLPNSGANVLTF
17,TRBJ1-3,NA,TRBV5-6,CASTKYTGPSSGNTIYF
14,TRBJ2-7,NA,TRBV11-3,CASSVSAVLYEQYF
20,TRBJ2-7,TRBD2,TRBV30,CAWSSGTSGRSWRSSYEQYF
15,TRBJ2-5,NA,TRBV27,CASSLLSGTGETQYF
16,TRBJ2-5,TRBD1,TRBV6-5,CASSWTRDSFQETQYF
18,TRBJ2-7,TRBD1,TRBV5-1,CASSLTYPTGTGSYEQYF
13,TRBJ2-4,NA,TRBV10-3,CATRTGAGDIQYF
14,TRBJ1-5,TRBD1,TRBV6-6,CASSYRQGDQPQHF
14,TRBJ1-1,NA,TRBV23-1,CASSQVVMNTEAFF
15,TRBJ2-6,NA,TRBV7-2,CASSLPPTGANVLTF
11,TRBJ2-7,NA,TRBV6-6,CASSYDLEQYF
14,TRBJ2-2,NA,TRBV6-5,CASSYGQSTGELFF
16,TRBJ1-2,NA,TRBV5-8,CASSLSVRDLNYGYTF
15,TRBJ1-6,TRBD1,TRBV4-3,CASSQDRDRDSPLHF
14,TRBJ2-2,TRBD1,TRBV6-1,CASYDRGLSGELFF
14,TRBJ2-7,TRBD2,TRBV25-1,CASSLAGTYYEQYF
16,TRBJ2-5,NA,TRBV5-5,CASSLGYWGRGETQYF
11,TRBJ1-2,NA,TRBV20-1,CSAEGQDGYTF
17,TRBJ2-2,NA,TRBV5-1,CASTRGGGTGNTGELFF
16,TRBJ1-2,NA,TRBV4-3,CASSPAGRDNSYGYTF
14,TRBJ1-5,NA,TRBV18,CASSPAQAGGPQHF
15,TRBJ2-2,TRBD1,TRBV2,CASREGQSYTGELFF
13,TRBJ1-2,NA,TRBV27,CASSFQGSYGYTF
16,TRBJ2-3,TRBD2,TRBV9,CASSVTASGRSDTQYF
14,TRBJ2-5,NA,TRBV27,CASSLRREQETQYF
13,TRBJ2-5,NA,TRBV25-1,CASSPPMRETQYF
15,TRBJ1-3,NA,TRBV5-1,CASSLGGLAGNTIYF
14,TRBJ1-2,NA,TRBV5-6,CASSRDNPYYGYTF
13,TRBJ2-5,NA,TRBV2,CASNRDIQETQYF
14,TRBJ1-1,TRBD1,TRBV5-4,CASSETGANTEAFF
14,TRBJ1-2,NA,TRBV6-6,CASTPRETNYGYTF
15,TRBJ2-7,NA,TRBV6-5,CASSYEAGYAYEQYF
16,TRBJ2-6,NA,TRBV9,CASSPGHHSGANVLTF
14,TRBJ1-5,NA,TRBV19,CASSTKGVGQPQHF
11,TRBJ2-5,NA,TRBV6-5,CASSYLGTQYF
13,TRBJ2-1,TRBD2,TRBV13,CASSFQRDDEQFF
13,TRBJ1-2,TRBD1,TRBV18,CASSTGTGAGYTF
15,TRBJ1-5,NA,TRBV5-1,CASSSSPGANQPQHF
15,TRBJ2-1,TRBD1,TRBV7-8,CASRGGQGSHNEQFF
15,TRBJ1-5,TRBD1,TRBV5-8,CASSRDRGSNQPQHF
12,TRBJ1-1,TRBD1,TRBV5-6,CASSLQGAKAFF